The following is a T cell receptor (beta chain) sequence with its context. Assay: immunoSEQ multiplex PCR; the TCRdb copy retains only in-frame clones and omits some. The data show approximately 180,000 clones, roughly 92% seen once. Trimming cost V 0 bases and J 4 bases, with 21 bases left between them. The CDR3 totals 18 residues. Looked up from germline, CDR1 is LGHDT and CDR2 is YNNKEL (reference sequence). The sample is drawn from a study of control samples from healthy donors and cancer patients. The clonotype originates from a woman younger than 30 in good health. The J gene is TRBJ1-2, the V gene TRBV3-1 (or the pseudogene TRBV3-2); D ambiguous. The sequenced sample consisted of blood. Written as DNA, the CDR3 is TGTGCCAGCAGCCAAGAGTCAAGGTGGGGTTTAATGGGCTATGGCTACACCTTC. Protein product: CASSQESRWGLMGYGYTF.